This is a list of T cell receptor beta chains from one sample in a study of blood T cell repertoires in COVID-19. Measured with immunoSEQ multiplex PCR; TCRdb has only the in-frame clones, and not every one. The repertoire holds some 320,000 clones, with 85% as singletons. Sample: peripheral blood. The receptors were gathered from a human donor in a cohort sampled during active COVID-19. The CDR3 runs from the conserved cysteine through the conserved F or W. D genes are given only for firm matches. Where a row states a size, it is once, few, many or the class of an expanded clone; other rows omit it.

j_call d_call v_call clone_size cdr3_aa cdr3_nt
TRBJ1-5 TRBD1 TRBV4-1 NA CASSLGQGNQPQHF TGCGCCAGCAGCCTGGGACAGGGCAATCAGCCCCAGCATTTT
TRBJ1-5 TRBD1 TRBV2 NA CASRDRVRNQPQHF TGTGCCAGCAGAGACAGGGTCAGGAATCAGCCCCAGCATTTT
TRBJ2-7 NA TRBV19 once CASSTSQGREQYF TGTGCCAGTAGTACCTCACAGGGACGCGAGCAGTACTTC
TRBJ2-7 NA TRBV30 NA CAWSLGRSYEQYF TGTGCCTGGAGTTTGGGGCGATCCTACGAGCAGTACTTC
TRBJ1-5 NA TRBV15 NA CATSSDSPSNQPQHF TGTGCCACCAGCAGCGACAGCCCTAGCAATCAGCCCCAGCATTTT
TRBJ1-5 NA TRBV9 NA CASRGQQGNQPQHF TGTGCCAGCAGGGGGCAGCAGGGCAATCAGCCCCAGCATTTT
TRBJ2-1 TRBD2 TRBV7-8 NA CASSQPQRGLRNEQFF TGTGCCAGCAGCCAACCACAGCGGGGGTTAAGAAATGAGCAGTTCTTC
TRBJ2-3 TRBD2 TRBV19 few CASSRRLAGSTDTQYF TGTGCCAGTAGTAGGCGACTAGCGGGGTCCACAGATACGCAGTATTTT
TRBJ2-3 NA TRBV5-1 NA CASNQGLRSTDTQYF TGCGCCAGCAATCAGGGGCTGAGGAGCACAGATACGCAGTATTTT
TRBJ1-2 TRBD1 TRBV5-6 NA CASSLQGVKGYYGYTF TGTGCCAGCAGCTTACAGGGGGTGAAAGGTTACTATGGCTACACCTTC
TRBJ1-6 NA TRBV27 NA CASSQSPNYNSPLHF TGTGCCAGCAGTCAAAGCCCGAACTATAATTCACCCCTCCACTTT
TRBJ2-6 TRBD1 TRBV7-8 NA CASSLALGQGSGANVLTF TGTGCCAGCAGCTTAGCGCTGGGACAGGGCTCTGGGGCCAACGTCCTGACTTTC
TRBJ2-2 TRBD2 TRBV7-2 once CASSQALAGRPNTGELFF TGTGCCAGCAGCCAGGCTCTAGCGGGGCGACCGAACACCGGGGAGCTGTTTTTT
TRBJ1-4 NA TRBV19 NA CASSATATNEKLFF TGTGCCAGTAGTGCAACAGCTACTAATGAAAAACTGTTTTTT
TRBJ2-2 TRBD1 TRBV28 NA CASSLMTGGTGELFF TGTGCCAGCAGTTTGATGACAGGGGGCACCGGGGAGCTGTTTTTT
TRBJ1-3 NA TRBV24-1 NA CATSDARAGNTIYF TGTGCCACCAGTGATGCCAGGGCTGGAAACACCATATATTTT
TRBJ1-1 NA TRBV27 NA CASSVQANTEAFF TGTGCCAGCAGTGTACAGGCTAACACTGAAGCTTTCTTT
TRBJ1-6 TRBD1 TRBV6-5 NA CASSDRGRNSPLHF TGTGCCAGCAGCGACAGGGGCCGGAATTCACCCCTCCACTTT
TRBJ2-1 TRBD1 TRBV3-1/TRBV3-2 NA CASSRDRGSYNEQFF TGTGCCAGCAGCCGAGACAGGGGCTCCTACAATGAGCAGTTCTTC
TRBJ2-6 NA TRBV7-2 NA CASVGGVAGANVLTF TGTGCCAGCGTAGGGGGAGTAGCTGGGGCCAACGTCCTGACTTTC
TRBJ1-2 TRBD1 TRBV10-3 NA CAITGTGIYGYTF TGTGCCATCACCGGGACAGGAATCTATGGCTACACCTTC
TRBJ2-7 NA TRBV18 NA CASSVDRTYEQYF TGTGCCAGCTCGGTAGACAGAACCTACGAGCAGTACTTC
TRBJ2-7 NA TRBV6-5 NA CASSRTSSSYEQYF TGTGCCAGCAGTCGGACTTCTAGCTCCTACGAGCAGTACTTC
TRBJ1-1 TRBD1 TRBV3-1/TRBV3-2 NA CASSHADRGGDRAFF TGTGCCAGCAGCCATGCTGACAGGGGCGGGGATCGAGCTTTCTTT
TRBJ2-2 NA TRBV5-1 few CASSLDLASTGELFF TGCGCCAGCAGCTTGGATTTGGCAAGCACCGGGGAGCTGTTTTTT
TRBJ1-5 NA TRBV6-5 NA CASSPFPIPGQPQHF TGTGCCAGCAGCCCCTTTCCCATACCGGGACAGCCCCAGCATTTT
TRBJ2-1 TRBD2 TRBV5-1 NA CASSFPSGGAFYNEQFF TGCGCCAGCAGCTTTCCTAGCGGGGGGGCGTTTTACAATGAGCAGTTCTTC
TRBJ1-1 TRBD1 TRBV12-5 NA CASQGEPVAADPEAFF TGTGCTAGTCAGGGGGAACCCGTCGCAGCAGATCCCGAGGCTTTCTTT
TRBJ1-2 TRBD1 TRBV10-3 once CAISGQGDGNGYTF TGTGCCATCAGCGGACAGGGTGACGGGAATGGCTACACCTTC
TRBJ2-1 NA TRBV6-5 NA CASSLGGKINEQFF TGTGCCAGCAGTCTTGGGGGGAAGATCAATGAGCAGTTCTTC
TRBJ2-6 NA TRBV2 NA CASGKGQSSGANVLTF TGTGCCAGCGGCAAGGGGCAGTCCTCTGGGGCCAACGTCCTGACTTTC